This T cell receptor beta chain emerged from a study of shared clonotypes between healthy human individuals. The study, taken as a whole, reports: Naive CD4 clonotypes were shared across a few donors at roughly 4.6%.

Method: immunoSEQ multiplex PCR; TCRdb's copy keeps in-frame clones and lacks some. This sample has about 1.5 million clones, with roughly 96% found just once. Concerning this clone itself: Its antigen is currently unknown.

The CDR3 sequence is 17 residues long. Germline CDR1 and CDR2: SQVTM and ANQGSEA. J lost 3 bases, V lost 4 bases, and 8 bases had no gene match. What was sequenced was naive CD4+ T cells sorted from blood. Subset in this sample: CD45RA+ positively selected. The chain combines TRBV29-1 with TRBJ2-3; 15 bases are a match to TRBD2. This clonotype was obtained from a man under 40 in good health. The CDR3 sequence is CSVGGLAGGPRTDTQYF. The CDR3 nucleotides are TGCAGCGTTGGAGGACTAGCGGGAGGGCCCAGGACAGATACGCAGTATTTT.